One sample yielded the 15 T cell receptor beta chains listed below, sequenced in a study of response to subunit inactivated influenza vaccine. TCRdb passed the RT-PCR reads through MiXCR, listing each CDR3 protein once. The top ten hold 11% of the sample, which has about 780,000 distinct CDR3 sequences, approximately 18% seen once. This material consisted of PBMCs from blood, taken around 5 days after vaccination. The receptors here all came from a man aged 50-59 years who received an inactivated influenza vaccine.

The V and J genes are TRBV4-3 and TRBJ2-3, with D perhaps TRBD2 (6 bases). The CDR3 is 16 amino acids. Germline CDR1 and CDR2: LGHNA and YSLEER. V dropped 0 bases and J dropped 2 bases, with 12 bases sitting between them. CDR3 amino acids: CASSQDVRGNTDTQYF. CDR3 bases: TGCGCCAGCAGCCAAGATGTCCGGGGGAACACAGATACGCAGTATTTT.

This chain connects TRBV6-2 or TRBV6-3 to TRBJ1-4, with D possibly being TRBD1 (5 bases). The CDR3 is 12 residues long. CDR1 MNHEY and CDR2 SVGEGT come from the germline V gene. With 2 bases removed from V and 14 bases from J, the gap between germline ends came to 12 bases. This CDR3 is CASSYATDILFF. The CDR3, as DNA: TGTGCCAGCAGTTACGCCACGGACATTCTGTTTTTT.

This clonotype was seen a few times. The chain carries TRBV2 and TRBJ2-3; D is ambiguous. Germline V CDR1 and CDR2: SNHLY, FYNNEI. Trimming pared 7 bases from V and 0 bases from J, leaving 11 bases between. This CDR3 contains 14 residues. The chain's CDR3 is CASIPMRSTDTQYF. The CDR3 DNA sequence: TGTGCCAGCATCCCCATGCGTAGCACAGATACGCAGTATTTT. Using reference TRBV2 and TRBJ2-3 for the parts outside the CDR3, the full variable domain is EPEVTQTPSHQVTQMGQEVILRCVPISNHLYFYWYRQILGQKVEFLVSFYNNEISEKSEIFDDQFSVERPDGSNFTLKIRSTKLEDSAMYFCASIPMRSTDTQYFGPGTRLTVL.

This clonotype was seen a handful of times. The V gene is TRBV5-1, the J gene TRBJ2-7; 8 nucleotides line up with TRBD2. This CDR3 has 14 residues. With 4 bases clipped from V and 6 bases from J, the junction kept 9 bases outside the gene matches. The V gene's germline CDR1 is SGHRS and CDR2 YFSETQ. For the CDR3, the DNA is TGCGCCAGCAGCCGGACCCCGGGACTAGGCGAGCAGTACTTC. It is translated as CASSRTPGLGEQYF.

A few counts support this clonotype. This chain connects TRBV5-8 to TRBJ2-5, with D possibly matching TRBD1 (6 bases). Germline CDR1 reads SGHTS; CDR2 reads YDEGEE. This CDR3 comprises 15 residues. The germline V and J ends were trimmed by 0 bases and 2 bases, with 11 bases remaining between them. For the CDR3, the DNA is TGTGCCAGCAGCTTGGACAGGGTAGAACAAGAGACCCAGTACTTC. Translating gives CASSLDRVEQETQYF.

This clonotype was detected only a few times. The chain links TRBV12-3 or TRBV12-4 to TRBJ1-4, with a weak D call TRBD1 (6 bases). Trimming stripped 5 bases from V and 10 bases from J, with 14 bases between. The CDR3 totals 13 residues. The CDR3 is CASSMGDNRKLFF. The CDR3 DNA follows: TGTGCCAGCAGTATGGGGGACAACCGAAAACTGTTTTTT.

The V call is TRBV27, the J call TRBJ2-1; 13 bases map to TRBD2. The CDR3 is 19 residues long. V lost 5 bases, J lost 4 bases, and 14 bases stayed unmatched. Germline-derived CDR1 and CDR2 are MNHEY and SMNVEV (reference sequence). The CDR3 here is CASSLQGKTSGRAYNEQFF. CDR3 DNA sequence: TGTGCCAGCAGTCTACAGGGGAAAACTAGCGGGAGGGCGTACAATGAGCAGTTCTTC.

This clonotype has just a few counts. The CDR3: CASSLDGRRYNEQFF. CDR3 nucleotides: TGTGCCAGCAGCTTGGACGGGAGGAGGTACAATGAGCAGTTCTTC. This chain uses TRBV7-3 with TRBJ2-1, with 7 bases identical to TRBD2. The junction had 6 bases not matched to a gene; V was cut back by 3 bases and J by 4 bases. Germline V lookup: CDR1 SGHTA, CDR2 FQGTGA. The CDR3 has 15 residues.

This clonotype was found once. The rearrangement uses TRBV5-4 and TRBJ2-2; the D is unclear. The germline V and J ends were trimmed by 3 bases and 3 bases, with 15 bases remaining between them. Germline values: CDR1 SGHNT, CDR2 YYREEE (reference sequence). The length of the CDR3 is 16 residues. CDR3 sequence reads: CASSSNPGRYTGELFF. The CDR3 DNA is TGTGCCAGCAGCTCGAATCCGGGCCGCTACACCGGGGAGCTGTTTTTT.

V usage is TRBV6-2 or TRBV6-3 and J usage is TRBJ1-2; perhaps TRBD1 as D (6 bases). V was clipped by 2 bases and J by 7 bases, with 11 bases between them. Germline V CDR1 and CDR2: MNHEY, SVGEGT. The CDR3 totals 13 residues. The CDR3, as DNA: TGTGCCAGCAGTTACGACAGGTTAACTGGCTACACCTTC. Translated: CASSYDRLTGYTF.

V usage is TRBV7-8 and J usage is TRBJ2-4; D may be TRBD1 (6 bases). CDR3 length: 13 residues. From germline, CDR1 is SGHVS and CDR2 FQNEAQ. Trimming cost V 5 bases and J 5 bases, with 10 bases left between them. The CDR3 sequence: CASSRAGENIQYF. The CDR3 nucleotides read TGTGCCAGCAGCAGGGCAGGGGAAAACATTCAGTACTTC. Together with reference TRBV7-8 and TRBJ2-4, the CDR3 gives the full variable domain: GAGVSQSPRYKVAKRGQDVALRCDPISGHVSLFWYQQALGQGPEFLTYFQNEAQLDKSGLPSDRFFAERPEGSVSTLKIQRTQQEDSAVYLCASSRAGENIQYFGAGTRLSVL.

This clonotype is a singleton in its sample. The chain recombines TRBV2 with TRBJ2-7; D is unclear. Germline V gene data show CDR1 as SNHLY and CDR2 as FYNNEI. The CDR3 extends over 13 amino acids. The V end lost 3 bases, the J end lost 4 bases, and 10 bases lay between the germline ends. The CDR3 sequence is CASSEEQEYEQYF. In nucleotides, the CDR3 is TGTGCCAGCAGTGAGGAGCAGGAGTACGAGCAGTACTTC. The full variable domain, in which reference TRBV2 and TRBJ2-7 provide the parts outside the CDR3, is EPEVTQTPSHQVTQMGQEVILRCVPISNHLYFYWYRQILGQKVEFLVSFYNNEISEKSEIFDDQFSVERPDGSNFTLKIRSTKLEDSAMYFCASSEEQEYEQYFGPGTRLTVT.

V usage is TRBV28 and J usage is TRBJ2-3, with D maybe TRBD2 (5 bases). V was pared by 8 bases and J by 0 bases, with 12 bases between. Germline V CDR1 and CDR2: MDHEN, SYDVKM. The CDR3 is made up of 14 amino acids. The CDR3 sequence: CASQRRVSTDTQYF. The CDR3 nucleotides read TGTGCCAGCCAGAGGCGGGTTAGCACAGATACGCAGTATTTT.

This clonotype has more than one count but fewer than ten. Written as DNA, the CDR3 is TGTGCCAGCAGCCCAACCTGGGTTGATCGGTACGAGCAGTACTTC. This translates into CASSPTWVDRYEQYF. The chain recombines TRBV7-9 with TRBJ2-7, with unresolved D. Germline CDR1 and CDR2: SEHNR and FQNEAQ (reference sequence). The CDR3 runs 15 residues. V dropped 5 bases and J dropped 4 bases, with 18 bases sitting between them.

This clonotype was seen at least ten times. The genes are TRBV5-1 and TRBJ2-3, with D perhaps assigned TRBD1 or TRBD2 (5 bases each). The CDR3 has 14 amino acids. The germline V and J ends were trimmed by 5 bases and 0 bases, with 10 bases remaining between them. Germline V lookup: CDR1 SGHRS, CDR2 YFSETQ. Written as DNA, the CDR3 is TGCGCCAGCAGTGGGGGACCGAGCACAGATACGCAGTATTTT. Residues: CASSGGPSTDTQYF.